The 10 T cell receptor beta chains listed next were all sequenced from one sample in a study of cytomegalovirus exposure and HLA in healthy donors. PCR was performed using 60 Vbeta and 13 Jbeta primers. The data were produced by immunoSEQ multiplex PCR, yet TCRdb's version contains in-frame clones alone and is incomplete. This sample has 150,000 or so clones, with over 70% found just once. The source material was PBMCs. The receptors were sampled from a man in his forties or fifties in good health and CMV-seropositive.

This clone was detected only a few times. This sample includes further DNA sequences coding for the same CDR3. This chain links TRBV5-1 with TRBJ2-1; 7 bases are a match to TRBD2. V shed 0 bases, J shed 2 bases, and the junction held 2 bases outside the gene matches. The CDR3 extends over 15 amino acids. Germline-derived CDR1 and CDR2 are SGHRS and YFSETQ. DNA of the CDR3: TGCGCCAGCAGCTTGGGGCTAGCGGCCTACAATGAGCAGTTCTTC. It codes for CASSLGLAAYNEQFF. Drawing the rest from reference TRBV5-1 and TRBJ2-1, the complete variable domain is KAGVTQTPRYLIKTRGQQVTLSCSPISGHRSVSWYQQTPGQGLQFLFEYFSETQRNKGNFPGRFSGRQFSNSRSEMNVSTLELGDSALYLCASSLGLAAYNEQFFGPGTRLTVL.

The genes are TRBV21-1 and TRBJ1-5; whether TRBD1, the table's D call, matches the DNA was not checked. TRBV21-1 corresponds to a pseudogene. The CDR3 consists of 15 residues. CDR3 bases: TGTGCCAGCAGAGGACAGGGGCCCTTCAATCAGCCCCAGCATTTT. Translation: CASRGQGPFNQPQHF.

The gene calls are TRBV7-3 and TRBJ2-5, with D possibly TRBD1 on 5 matching bases. The DNA end favors TRBJ2-7, so the J call may be wrong. The length of the CDR3 is 15 residues. From germline, CDR1 is SGHTA and CDR2 FQGTGA. The CDR3 DNA reads as TGTGCCAGCAGCTTAGGGGTAGCAGGGCCCTACGAGCAGTACTTC. Protein sequence: CASSLGVAGPYEQYF.

The chain joins TRBV5-1 to TRBJ2-1; D remains unclear. The CDR3 runs to 15 residues. Germline-derived CDR1 and CDR2 are SGHRS and YFSETQ. V was pared by 4 bases and J by 0 bases, with 11 bases between. CDR3 protein: CASSTDTSSYNEQFF. CDR3 nucleotides: TGCGCCAGCAGCACAGACACTTCCTCCTACAATGAGCAGTTCTTC.

V gene TRBV27 combines with J gene TRBJ2-7; 10 nucleotides line up with TRBD1. Germline V gene lookup returns CDR1 MNHEY and CDR2 SMNVEV (reference sequence). The V and J ends lost 8 bases and 5 bases, in that order; junction bases with no gene match: 6. The CDR3 runs 13 residues. For the CDR3, the DNA is TGTGCCAGCTCTGGACAGGGGGTAAACGAGCAGTACTTC. This encodes CASSGQGVNEQYF.

The J gene is TRBJ2-7, the V gene TRBV5-1; 7 bases are shared with TRBD1. V dropped 0 bases and J dropped 3; count of bases not matched to a gene: 3. The CDR3 consists of 14 residues. CDR1 is SGHRS and CDR2 is YFSETQ in the germline V gene. CDR3 sequence reads: CASSLEGQNYEQYF. The CDR3 DNA reads TGCGCCAGCAGCTTGGAGGGACAGAACTACGAGCAGTACTTC.

The chain combines TRBV28 with TRBJ2-2, with D possibly matching TRBD2 (5 bases). CDR3 length equals 16 residues. V was trimmed by 3 bases and J by 6 bases, leaving 17 bases between them. Germline assignment: CDR1 MDHEN and CDR2 SYDVKM. For the CDR3, the DNA is TGTGCCAGCAGTTTGATTCTCGGGCTGGAGGCCGGGGAGCTGTTTTTT. Protein: CASSLILGLEAGELFF.

The CDR3 is CASSLGQGWYTF. The CDR3 DNA sequence: TGCGCCAGCAGCTTGGGACAGGGGTGGTACACCTTC. The rearrangement joins TRBV5-1 to TRBJ1-2; 8 bases align to TRBD1. From germline, CDR1 is SGHRS and CDR2 YFSETQ. The ends lost 0 bases at V and 11 bases at J; junction bases unmatched: 3. CDR3 length equals 12 residues.

The chain is built from TRBV5-6 and TRBJ2-7; 12 bases map to TRBD2. Germline V lookup: CDR1 SGHDT, CDR2 YYEEEE. This CDR3 has 15 residues. Trimming took 0 bases from V and 6 from J; bases not matched to a gene: 4. The CDR3 DNA follows: TGTGCCAGCAGCTTGGAACCACTAGCGGGAGGCGAGCAGTACTTC. It codes for CASSLEPLAGGEQYF.

This rearrangement joins TRBV7-9 to TRBJ2-2; D gene ambiguous. The CDR3 runs to 14 residues. Looked up from germline, CDR1 is SEHNR and CDR2 is FQNEAQ (reference sequence). Deletions cut 5 bases from V and 6 bases from J, with 13 bases between. CDR3: CASSPFILAGELFF. The CDR3 nucleotides read TGTGCCAGCAGCCCATTTATATTAGCCGGGGAGCTGTTTTTT. The variable domain in full, completed from reference TRBV7-9 and TRBJ2-2, reads DTGVSQNPRHKITKRGQNVTFRCDPISEHNRLYWYRQTLGQGPEFLTYFQNEAQLEKSRLLSDRFSAERPKGSFSTLEIQRTEQGDSAMYLCASSPFILAGELFFGEGSRLTVL.